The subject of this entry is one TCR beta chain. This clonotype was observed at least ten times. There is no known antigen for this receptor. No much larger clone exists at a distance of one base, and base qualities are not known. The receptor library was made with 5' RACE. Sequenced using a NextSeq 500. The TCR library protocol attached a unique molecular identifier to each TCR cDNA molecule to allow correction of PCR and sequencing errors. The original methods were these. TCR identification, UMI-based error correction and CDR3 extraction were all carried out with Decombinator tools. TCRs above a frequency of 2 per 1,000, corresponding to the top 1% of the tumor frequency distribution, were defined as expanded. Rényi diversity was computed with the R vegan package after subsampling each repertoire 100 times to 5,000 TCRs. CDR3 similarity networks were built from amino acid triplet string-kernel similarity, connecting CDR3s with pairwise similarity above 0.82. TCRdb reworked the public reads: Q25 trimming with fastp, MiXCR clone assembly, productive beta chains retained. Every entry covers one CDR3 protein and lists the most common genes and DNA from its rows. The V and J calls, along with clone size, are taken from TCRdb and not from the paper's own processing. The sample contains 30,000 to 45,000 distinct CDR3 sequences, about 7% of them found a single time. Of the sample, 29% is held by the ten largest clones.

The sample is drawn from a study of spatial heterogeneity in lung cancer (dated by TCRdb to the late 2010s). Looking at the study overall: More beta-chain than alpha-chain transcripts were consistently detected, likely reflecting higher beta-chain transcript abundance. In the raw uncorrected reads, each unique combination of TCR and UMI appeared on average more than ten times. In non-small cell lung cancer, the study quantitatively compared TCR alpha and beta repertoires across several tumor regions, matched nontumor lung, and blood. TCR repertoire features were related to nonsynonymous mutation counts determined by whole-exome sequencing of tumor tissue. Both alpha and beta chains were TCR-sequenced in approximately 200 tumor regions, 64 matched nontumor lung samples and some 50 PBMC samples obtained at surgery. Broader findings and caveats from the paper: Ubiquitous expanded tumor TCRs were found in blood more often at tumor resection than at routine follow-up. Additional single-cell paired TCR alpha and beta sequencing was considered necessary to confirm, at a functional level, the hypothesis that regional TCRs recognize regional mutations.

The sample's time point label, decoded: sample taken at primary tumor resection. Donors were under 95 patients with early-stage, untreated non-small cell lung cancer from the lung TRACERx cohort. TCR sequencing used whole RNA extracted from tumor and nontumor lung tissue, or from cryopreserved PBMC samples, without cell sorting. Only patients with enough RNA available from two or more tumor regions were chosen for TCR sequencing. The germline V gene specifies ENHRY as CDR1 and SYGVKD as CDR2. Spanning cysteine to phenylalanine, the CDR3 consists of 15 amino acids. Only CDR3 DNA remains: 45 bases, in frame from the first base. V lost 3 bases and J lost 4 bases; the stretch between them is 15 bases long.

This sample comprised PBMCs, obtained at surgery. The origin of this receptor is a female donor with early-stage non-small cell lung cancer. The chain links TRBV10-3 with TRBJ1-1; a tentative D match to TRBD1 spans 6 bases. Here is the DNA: TGTGCCATCAGTGAAATGAACAGGGCCCTCACTGAAGCTTTCTTT. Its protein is CAISEMNRALTEAFF.